These 27 T cell receptor beta chains share one sample of origin, sequenced in a study of T cell responses to AZD1222 COVID-19 vaccine. TCRdb's copy holds only in-frame clones and misses some; the assay was immunoSEQ multiplex PCR. The sample records 77,000 or so clones, 80% to 95% being singletons. The sample here was peripheral blood, taken 28 days after the second AZD1222 dose. These receptors were collected from an adult who received the AZD1222 COVID-19 vaccine.

V and J are TRBV10-1 and TRBJ2-5; D is uncertain. Germline lookup yields CDR1 WNHNN and CDR2 SYGVQD (reference sequence). Deletions cut 3 bases from V and 4 bases from J, with 3 bases between. This CDR3 spans 11 amino acids. This CDR3 reads CASSDPETQYF. In nucleotides, the CDR3 is TGCGCCAGCAGTGACCCAGAGACCCAGTACTTC.

This clone has just one count. The chain couples TRBV6-4 to TRBJ1-1; a weak D match, TRBD1 (5 bases). The CDR3 totals 13 residues. Trimming cost V 6 bases and J 4 bases, with 12 bases left between them. Germline values: CDR1 MRHNA, CDR2 SNTAGT. The CDR3 DNA reads as TGTGCCAGCAGAGGAGGGGAGGGCACTGAAGCTTTCTTT. It yields the protein CASRGGEGTEAFF.

The genes are TRBV28 and TRBJ2-1, with a tentative D call TRBD1 (5 bases). The CDR3 spans 15 residues. V lost 3 bases and J 4 bases, leaving 13 bases between the germline ends. From germline, CDR1 is MDHEN and CDR2 SYDVKM. CDR3 in amino acids: CASSFGRALYNEQFF. The CDR3, as DNA: TGTGCCAGCAGTTTCGGCAGGGCGTTATACAATGAGCAGTTCTTC.

In DNA, the CDR3 is TGTGCCAGCGCCTCAGGGGGACACGGGGAGCTGTTTTTT. Its translation: CASASGGHGELFF. V is TRBV27 and J is TRBJ2-2; 7 bases map to TRBD1. V was pared by 8 bases and J by 7 bases, with 7 bases of the junction left unmatched. CDR1 is MNHEY, CDR2 SMNVEV, per germline (reference sequence). The CDR3 runs 13 residues.

The V and J genes are TRBV9 and TRBJ1-3; TRBD1 is a possible D gene (6 bases). Germline V gives CDR1 SGDLS, CDR2 YYNGEE. V lost 3 bases, J lost 1 base, and 11 bases lay in between. CDR3 size: 15 residues. The CDR3 spells CASSAYRESGNTIYF. The CDR3 DNA is TGTGCCAGCAGCGCATACAGGGAATCTGGAAACACCATATATTTT.

V gene TRBV29-1 combines with J gene TRBJ1-1; D remains unclear. CDR1 and CDR2 from the germline V gene are SQVTM and ANQGSEA. CDR3 length equals 12 residues. The V and J ends lost 4 bases and 1 base respectively, with 7 bases between them. The CDR3 DNA reads as TGCAGCGTTGCGGACGGGAACACTGAAGCTTTCTTT. Translated: CSVADGNTEAFF.

The V gene is TRBV24-1, the J gene TRBJ2-3, with 8 bases aligning to TRBD1. The length of the CDR3 is 16 residues. V trimming: 3 bases; J trimming: 1 base; junction bases outside the gene matches: 5. Germline V gene data show CDR1 as KGHDR and CDR2 as SFDVKD. CDR3 amino acids: CATSDGSGGGTDTQYF. In nucleotides, the CDR3 is TGTGCCACCAGTGATGGATCAGGGGGCGGCACAGATACGCAGTATTTT.

This chain connects TRBV9 to TRBJ2-1; 10 bases line up with TRBD2. J gave up 6 bases and V 0 bases, and 3 bases lay outside the gene matches. Germline assignment: CDR1 SGDLS and CDR2 YYNGEE. This CDR3 region has 15 residues. The CDR3: CASSVEGTSVNEQFF. For the CDR3, the DNA is TGTGCCAGCAGCGTAGAGGGGACTAGCGTCAATGAGCAGTTCTTC.

The chain joins TRBV30 to TRBJ2-1, with 8 bases aligning to TRBD2. The trim removed 0 bases at V and 2 bases at J, leaving 0 bases unmatched. The germline gives CDR1 GTSNPN, CDR2 SVGIG (reference sequence). This CDR3 region has 14 residues. The CDR3 region has the DNA TGTGCCTGGAGTGTCGGGAGGGCCTACAATGAGCAGTTCTTC. This encodes CAWSVGRAYNEQFF.

This chain joins TRBV2 and TRBJ1-4; no clear D. Per the germline V gene, CDR1 is SNHLY and CDR2 is FYNNEI. The CDR3 totals 14 residues. Trimming pared 7 bases from V and 8 bases from J, leaving 17 bases between. DNA for the CDR3: TGTGCCAGCAACATTGATAGGTCGCAAGAAAAACTGTTTTTT. Amino acids: CASNIDRSQEKLFF.

CDR3 DNA: TGTGCCAGCAGCTTAACAGGGACCCCTTACGAGCAGTACTTC. This gives the protein CASSLTGTPYEQYF. This chain joins TRBV7-9 and TRBJ2-7, with a weak D call TRBD1 (6 bases). The V end lost 2 bases, the J end lost 4 bases, and 12 bases lay between the germline ends. CDR3 length equals 14 residues. In germline, CDR1 is SEHNR, CDR2 FQNEAQ (reference sequence).

V is TRBV24-1 and J is TRBJ1-5; D call uncertain. The V end lost 5 bases, the J end lost 1 base, and 8 bases lay between the germline ends. CDR1 KGHDR and CDR2 SFDVKD come from the germline V gene. The length of the CDR3 is 14 residues. CDR3 amino acids: CATSVLGSNQPQHF. The CDR3 DNA reads as TGTGCCACCAGTGTCCTGGGGAGCAATCAGCCCCAGCATTTT.

The chain joins TRBV10-1 to TRBJ1-1, with TRBD1 matching over 8 bases. Germline-derived CDR1 and CDR2 are WNHNN and SYGVQD (reference sequence). V dropped 8 bases and J dropped 2; count of bases not matched to a gene: 7. The CDR3 sequence is 14 residues long. The CDR3 DNA follows: TGCGCCAGCGGACAGGGCTGTGTCAACACTGAAGCTTTCTTT. As protein: CASGQGCVNTEAFF.

As concerns this clone: Additional DNA sequences in this sample encode the identical CDR3. The chain employs TRBV3-1 (or the pseudogene TRBV3-2) and TRBJ2-3; D remains unclear. In germline, CDR1 is LGHDT, CDR2 YNNKEL (reference sequence). The ends were cut back, 1 base at V and 6 bases at J, with 5 bases in the middle. The CDR3 has 12 amino acids. The CDR3 DNA sequence: TGTGCCAGCAGCCAAGGCAGCGATACGCAGTATTTT. Its translation: CASSQGSDTQYF.

This clone appeared a few times. V usage is TRBV12-3 or TRBV12-4 and J usage is TRBJ2-5, with D uncertain. This CDR3 is built from 13 residues. Trimming took off 6 bases at V and 4 bases at J, with 12 bases between the two ends. CDR3 in amino acids: CASSRLVGETQYF. DNA for the CDR3: TGTGCCAGCAGCCGCCTTGTCGGAGAGACCCAGTACTTC.

The V call is TRBV7-8, the J call TRBJ2-2; no clear D. Trimming removed 1 base at V and 3 bases at J, with 9 bases between. Per germline, CDR1 SGHVS and CDR2 FQNEAQ. The CDR3 loop spans 15 amino acids. The CDR3 sequence: CASSLVLGDTGELFF. In nucleotides, the CDR3 is TGTGCCAGCAGCTTAGTACTTGGGGACACCGGGGAGCTGTTTTTT.

This chain connects TRBV9 to TRBJ2-7; perhaps TRBD2 as D (6 bases). The CDR3 is 15 residues long. V lost 0 bases and J 2 bases, leaving 12 bases between the germline ends. Germline CDR1 is SGDLS and CDR2 is YYNGEE. This CDR3 is CASSVGSWGAYEQYF. In DNA form, the CDR3 reads TGTGCCAGCAGCGTAGGATCTTGGGGGGCCTACGAGCAGTACTTC.

The chain employs TRBV19 and TRBJ1-4, with D perhaps matching TRBD1 (5 bases). V was trimmed by 6 bases and J by 0 bases, leaving 11 bases between them. From germline, CDR1 is LNHDA and CDR2 SQIVND (reference sequence). The CDR3 loop spans 15 amino acids. The CDR3 nucleotides are TGTGCCAGTAGACCCCAGGGTTCAACTAATGAAAAACTGTTTTTT. Protein sequence: CASRPQGSTNEKLFF.

V gene TRBV10-2 combines with J gene TRBJ1-5; D not certain. V dropped 11 bases and J dropped 6 bases, with 11 bases sitting between them. The CDR3 extends over 11 amino acids. CDR1 is WSHSY and CDR2 is SAAADI in the germline V gene. The CDR3 here is CASGHLQPQHF. In DNA form, the CDR3 reads TGCGCCTCGGGTCACCTTCAGCCCCAGCATTTT.

The chain carries TRBV4-1 and TRBJ2-3; 11 nucleotides match TRBD2. Trimming cost V 1 base and J 8 bases; bases outside gene matches: 5. CDR1 is MGHRA and CDR2 is YSYEKL in the germline V gene. CDR3 length: 15 residues. CDR3 nucleotides: TGCGCCAGCAGCCAAGGGGTGACTAGCGGGATTACGCAGTATTTT. As protein: CASSQGVTSGITQYF.

Regarding this clone: The same CDR3 can be traced to other DNA sequences in this sample. This chain uses TRBV28 with TRBJ2-4; D is possibly TRBD2 (5 bases). Germline-derived CDR1 and CDR2 are MDHEN and SYDVKM. This CDR3 has 14 residues. Trimming left V 8 bases short and J 0 bases short, with 11 bases between. CDR3 region: CASLDSLAKNIQYF. DNA of the CDR3: TGTGCCAGCCTGGACTCACTAGCCAAAAACATTCAGTACTTC.

The CDR3 DNA reads as TGTGCCAGCAGCCAACGTCCCCTAGACAGGGGGATAGATACGCAGTATTTT. It translates to CASSQRPLDRGIDTQYF. This chain joins TRBV4-2 and TRBJ2-3; 9 nucleotides align to TRBD1. Germline CDR1 reads LGHNA; CDR2 reads YNFKEQ. Losses at the gene ends were 2 bases for V and 5 bases for J; bases not matched to a gene: 11. The CDR3 runs 17 residues.

This clone was seen a single time. The chain links TRBV7-9 to TRBJ2-3; D is perhaps TRBD1 or TRBD2 (8 bases each). The length of the CDR3 is 16 residues. The ends were cut back, 4 bases at V and 6 bases at J, with 20 bases in the middle. CDR1 is SEHNR and CDR2 is FQNEAQ in the germline V gene (reference sequence). The CDR3 region has the DNA TGTGCCAGCAGCTCCGGACAGGGACTAGAATCGGATACGCAGTATTTT. Protein: CASSSGQGLESDTQYF.

This rearrangement joins TRBV19 to TRBJ1-5; a weak D match, TRBD1 (5 bases). The V end was cut by 3 bases, the J end by 6 bases, with 18 bases between. Per the germline V gene, CDR1 is LNHDA and CDR2 is SQIVND (reference sequence). The CDR3 loop spans 16 amino acids. The CDR3 DNA follows: TGTGCCAGTAGTATGCCAGGGCGGTTGGGGACTCAGCCCCAGCATTTT. Translation gives CASSMPGRLGTQPQHF.

The chain couples TRBV18 to TRBJ2-5, with D unresolved. Germline CDR1 and CDR2: KGHSH and LQKENI. The CDR3 totals 13 residues. V shed 3 bases and J shed 3 bases, with 8 bases lying between them. The CDR3 spells CASSPGRKETQYF. CDR3 DNA: TGTGCCAGCTCACCGGGCAGGAAAGAGACCCAGTACTTC.

This sequence joins TRBV25-1 and TRBJ2-1, with 8 bases fitting TRBD1. The CDR3 runs 15 residues. Germline lookup yields CDR1 MGHDK and CDR2 SYGVNS. V lost 5 bases and J lost 8; bases outside the gene matches: 11. This CDR3 reads CASSSDRAYGDEQFF. The CDR3 nucleotides are TGTGCCAGCAGTTCGGACAGGGCCTACGGGGATGAGCAGTTCTTC.

This clone has more than one count but fewer than ten. The chain links TRBV30 to TRBJ1-2, with 8 bases fitting TRBD1. The J segment lost 4 bases and the V segment lost 7 bases, leaving 5 bases of the junction unmatched. This CDR3 region has 12 residues. Per germline, CDR1 GTSNPN and CDR2 SVGIG (reference sequence). The CDR3 DNA is TGTGCCTTCACGACAGGGGCCTATGGCTACACCTTC. Its protein is CAFTTGAYGYTF.